The TCR beta chain under discussion was sequenced for a study of blood T cells in healthy people across ages. Findings and limits, study-wide: Comparison with aged donors showed that long-lived donors had more naive CD4+ cells and higher diversity. While age rose, TCR beta diversity per million T cells dropped in a roughly linear way.

This clonotype has only a few counts. The antigen is unknown. Germline trimming cut 1 base from V and 0 bases from J; bases unmatched to any gene: 4. Germline loops: CDR1 DFQATT, CDR2 SNEGSKA (reference sequence). The CDR3 spans 16 residues. Extractions gave at least 6 micrograms of total RNA per sample. Primers used in a second PCR of roughly 7 to 12 cycles were a sample-barcoded 5' primer and a J-beta primer mix. A single record per CDR3 protein comes from TCRdb applying MiXCR to the 5' RACE reads. The data contain 1 million to 1.2 million distinct CDR3 sequences, 35% to 45% of them singletons. The chain recombines TRBV20-1 with TRBJ2-1, with 9 positions matching TRBD1. Sequencing was carried out using blood. This receptor was identified in a man aged 18 to 29 in good health. The CDR3 loop reads CSARATGGSSYNEQFF. The CDR3 DNA reads as TGCAGTGCTAGAGCGACAGGGGGGAGCTCCTACAATGAGCAGTTCTTC.